This T cell receptor beta chain stems from a study of T cells in Graves' hyperthyroidism and ophthalmopathy. Study-wide findings and caveats: In blood, most of the thyroid clonotypes expanded above 0.001 were also present.

As regards this clonotype: Its antigen is unknown.

The germline V gene encodes CDR1 LNHDA and CDR2 SQIVND (reference sequence). Trimming removed 5 bases from V and 6 bases from J, with 14 bases in between. CDR3 length equals 13 residues. From RNA transcripts, TCR beta CDR3 regions were amplified. RT-PCR in the first round (using the HTBI primer set) targeted the TCR CDR3. TCRdb re-called the multiplex PCR reads with MiXCR, one entry per CDR3 protein. The sample lists hundreds of thousands of distinct CDR3 sequences; 12% to 15% were seen once. This clonotype was obtained from a woman aged 55-75 years with Graves' ophthalmopathy. Sequencing was performed on blood. The genes are TRBV19 and TRBJ2-7; D uncertain. CDR3 amino acids: CASSADDWGEQYF. The DNA for the CDR3 is TGTGCCAGTAGTGCGGACGATTGGGGCGAGCAGTACTTC.